A selection of T cell receptor beta chains follows, all from one sample in a study of OX40 agonist ivuxolimab in advanced cancers. The method was immunoSEQ multiplex PCR; TCRdb's version includes in-frame clones alone and lacks a portion of them. Of 60,000 to 90,000 clones listed, 65% to 90% were seen once; the top ten hold 0.65% to 0.9%. The specimen was CD4+ or CD8+ T cells sorted from blood, collected in a trial of the OX40 agonist ivuxolimab. All receptors derive from an adult with an advanced solid tumor such as melanoma, head and neck, liver or kidney cancer. The CDR3 runs from the conserved cysteine through the conserved F or W. D genes are given only for firm matches. Expanded clones get a size class; other rows say once, few or many, or leave the size out.

TRBV6-5	NA	TRBD2	TRBJ2-1	CASSSGLAGPNEQFF	TGTGCCAGCAGTTCGGGACTAGCGGGACCTAATGAGCAGTTCTTC
TRBV4-1	few	NA	TRBJ1-5	CASSQDIQGNNQPQHF	TGCGCCAGCAGCCAAGATATTCAGGGAAACAATCAGCCCCAGCATTTT
TRBV19	NA	NA	TRBJ1-2	CASSIYLSELYGYTF	TGTGCCAGTAGTATATACCTCTCCGAACTCTATGGCTACACCTTC
TRBV6-5	NA	TRBD2	TRBJ2-7	CASSPRLARSYEQYF	TGTGCCAGCAGTCCGAGACTAGCGCGCTCCTACGAGCAGTACTTC
TRBV19	NA	NA	TRBJ2-3	CATNWGMGTDTQYF	TGTGCCACCAACTGGGGGATGGGCACAGATACGCAGTATTTT
TRBV7-2	NA	NA	TRBJ2-2	CASRAGRNTGELFF	TGTGCCAGCCGGGCAGGAAGGAACACCGGGGAGCTGTTTTTT
TRBV15	NA	NA	TRBJ2-5	CATSRDYWTQETQYF	TGTGCCACCAGCAGAGATTATTGGACCCAAGAGACCCAGTACTTC
TRBV6-1	NA	NA	TRBJ2-2	CASIEFSTGELFF	TGTGCCAGCATTGAGTTTAGCACCGGGGAGCTGTTTTTT
TRBV6-5	NA	NA	TRBJ1-1	CASSFGGVNTEAFF	TGTGCCAGCAGTTTCGGCGGGGTAAACACTGAAGCTTTCTTT
TRBV5-1	NA	NA	TRBJ2-2	CASSGSGTVNTGELFF	TGCGCCAGCAGCGGCTCCGGGACGGTAAACACCGGGGAGCTGTTTTTT
TRBV6-5	NA	TRBD2	TRBJ2-1	CASSGLADNEQFF	TGTGCCAGCAGTGGACTAGCGGACAATGAGCAGTTCTTC
TRBV19	NA	NA	TRBJ1-5	CASSTGAGNQPQHF	TGTGCCAGTAGTACAGGGGCTGGCAATCAGCCCCAGCATTTT
TRBV7-2	NA	NA	TRBJ1-1	CASSRIGIRTEAFF	TGTGCCAGCAGCCGAATCGGAATCCGGACTGAAGCTTTCTTT
TRBV10-1	NA	NA	TRBJ2-7	CASSDPGRTPYEQYF	TGCGCCAGCAGTGATCCGGGCCGTACTCCCTACGAGCAGTACTTC
TRBV6-5	NA	TRBD1	TRBJ1-1	CASRETGNMNTEAFF	TGTGCCAGCAGGGAGACAGGGAACATGAACACTGAAGCTTTCTTT
TRBV7-2	NA	NA	TRBJ2-5	CASSLVREETQYF	TGTGCCAGCAGCTTAGTGAGAGAAGAGACCCAGTACTTC
TRBV5-4	NA	TRBD2	TRBJ2-7	CASSFYRTSGGNPYEQYF	TGTGCCAGCAGCTTTTACCGGACTAGCGGGGGGAACCCCTACGAGCAGTACTTC
TRBV7-2	NA	TRBD2	TRBJ2-3	CASSLNALAGVGTDTQYF	TGTGCCAGCAGCTTAAACGCGCTAGCGGGAGTCGGCACAGATACGCAGTATTTT
TRBV29-1	once	TRBD2	TRBJ2-5	CSVGGGETQYF	TGCAGCGTTGGGGGGGGAGAGACCCAGTACTTC
TRBV5-6	NA	NA	TRBJ2-3	CASSLLGASTDTQYF	TGTGCCAGCAGCCTCCTGGGGGCCTCCACAGATACGCAGTATTTT
TRBV5-8	NA	NA	TRBJ1-5	CASRRWGNQPQHF	TGTGCCAGCAGACGTTGGGGCAATCAGCCCCAGCATTTT
TRBV2	NA	NA	TRBJ1-5	CASRRGNQPQHF	TGTGCCAGCCGGCGGGGGAATCAGCCCCAGCATTTT
TRBV6-5	NA	NA	TRBJ1-4	CASSSSRVGKLFF	TGTGCCAGCAGTTCCAGCAGGGTAGGAAAACTGTTTTTT
TRBV19	NA	NA	TRBJ1-5	CASSIFGVPNQPQHF	TGTGCCAGTAGTATCTTTGGGGTTCCAAATCAGCCCCAGCATTTT
TRBV7-2	NA	NA	TRBJ2-5	CASSLAPSVGETQYF	TGTGCCAGCAGCTTAGCGCCTAGCGTTGGAGAGACCCAGTACTTC
TRBV9	NA	NA	TRBJ2-5	CASSVGLGQGTETQYF	TGTGCCAGCAGCGTAGGGTTGGGCCAGGGCACAGAGACCCAGTACTTC
TRBV6-5	NA	NA	TRBJ2-1	CASKGGAGKNEQFF	TGTGCCAGCAAGGGGGGGGCAGGCAAGAATGAGCAGTTCTTC
TRBV7-2	once	NA	TRBJ1-1	CASSIRSANTEAFF	TGTGCCAGCAGCATCAGATCAGCGAACACTGAAGCTTTCTTT
TRBV15	NA	TRBD2	TRBJ2-1	CATSRDQGSGVNYNEQFF	TGTGCCACCAGCAGAGATCAAGGTAGCGGGGTAAATTACAATGAGCAGTTCTTC
TRBV5-6	NA	NA	TRBJ1-5	CASSLGSLNQPQHF	TGTGCCAGCAGCTTGGGCAGCCTCAATCAGCCCCAGCATTTT
TRBV7-2	NA	NA	TRBJ1-2	CASSLSGGPFNYGYTF	TGTGCCAGCAGCTTATCGGGGGGGCCCTTTAACTATGGCTACACCTTC
TRBV5-4	NA	TRBD1	TRBJ1-2	CASSRPTGRFGGYTF	TGTGCCAGCAGCCGGCCGACAGGGAGGTTCGGTGGCTACACCTTC
TRBV6-5	few	NA	TRBJ1-2	CASSQGYGYTF	TGTGCCAGCAGTCAGGGTTATGGCTACACCTTC
TRBV19	NA	TRBD2	TRBJ2-3	CASTLLAGGSDTQYF	TGTGCCAGTACCCTACTAGCGGGGGGTTCAGATACGCAGTATTTT
TRBV30	NA	TRBD1	TRBJ1-5	CAWSETGTGLRNQPQHF	TGTGCCTGGAGCGAAACCGGGACAGGGCTTCGCAATCAGCCCCAGCATTTT
TRBV25-1	NA	TRBD2	TRBJ2-1	CASSEYAGRAQGEQFF	TGTGCCAGCAGTGAATATGCCGGGAGGGCCCAGGGTGAGCAGTTCTTC
TRBV6-5	NA	TRBD2	TRBJ2-5	CASSYRREGRETQYF	TGTGCCAGCAGTTACCGGCGGGAGGGCCGGGAGACCCAGTACTTC
TRBV10-3	NA	TRBD1	TRBJ1-2	CAILPGDRINYGYTF	TGTGCCATCCTGCCCGGGGACAGGATTAACTATGGCTACACCTTC
TRBV4-1	NA	NA	TRBJ1-4	CASSQGPLGEKLFF	TGCGCCAGCAGCCAAGGACCGCTAGGGGAAAAACTGTTTTTT
TRBV2	NA	NA	TRBJ2-7	CASHLGEEQYF	TGTGCCAGCCACCTAGGAGAGGAGCAGTACTTC
TRBV5-4	NA	TRBD1	TRBJ1-2	CASNSQGFSYGYTF	TGTGCCAGCAACTCACAGGGGTTCTCCTATGGCTACACCTTC
TRBV7-2	NA	NA	TRBJ1-3	CASSLSPSSGNTIYF	TGTGCCAGCAGCTTAAGCCCGAGCTCTGGAAACACCATATATTTT
TRBV6-5	NA	TRBD1	TRBJ1-1	CASSSRGDSKYTEAFF	TGTGCCAGCAGTTCCCGTGGGGACAGCAAATACACTGAAGCTTTCTTT
TRBV2	NA	NA	TRBJ1-2	CASILGKDYGYTF	TGTGCCAGCATTCTGGGGAAGGACTATGGCTACACCTTC
TRBV29-1	once	NA	TRBJ2-1	CSVRRGMANNEQFF	TGCAGCGTTCGAAGGGGTATGGCTAACAATGAGCAGTTCTTC
TRBV6-6	NA	NA	TRBJ1-1	CASSPQGTEAFF	TGTGCCAGCAGTCCCCAGGGGACTGAAGCTTTCTTT
TRBV4-3	NA	NA	TRBJ1-1	CASSQDQVGTEAFF	TGCGCCAGCAGCCAAGATCAGGTTGGGACTGAAGCTTTCTTT
TRBV9	NA	TRBD2	TRBJ2-2	CASSIGLAGRAGELFF	TGTGCCAGCAGCATCGGACTAGCGGGAAGGGCCGGGGAGCTGTTTTTT
TRBV5-4	few	NA	TRBJ2-7	CASSSSSSSYEQYF	TGTGCCAGCAGCTCATCCTCGAGCTCCTACGAGCAGTACTTC
TRBV28	NA	NA	TRBJ1-2	CASTTGGGLNYGYTF	TGTGCCAGCACCACGGGCGGGGGGCTGAACTATGGCTACACCTTC
TRBV2	once	NA	TRBJ2-3	CASTLTPVGDTQYF	TGTGCCAGCACCTTGACTCCCGTTGGAGATACGCAGTATTTT
TRBV27	few	NA	TRBJ2-5	CASSLIGTPQETQYF	TGTGCCAGCAGTTTAATCGGGACGCCTCAAGAGACCCAGTACTTC
TRBV10-3	NA	NA	TRBJ2-1	CATGQLKSSYNEQFF	TGTGCCACCGGACAGTTAAAGAGCTCCTACAATGAGCAGTTCTTC
TRBV18	NA	TRBD1	TRBJ1-2	CASSPRQGAGYGYTF	TGTGCCAGCTCACCGAGACAGGGGGCAGGCTATGGCTACACCTTC
TRBV11-3	once	NA	TRBJ2-3	CASSLGRYTDTQYF	TGTGCCAGCAGCTTAGGACGGTACACAGATACGCAGTATTTT
TRBV7-2	NA	TRBD1	TRBJ2-7	CASSSGTGPNSEQYF	TGTGCCAGCAGCTCAGGGACAGGCCCGAACTCCGAGCAGTACTTC
TRBV30	NA	TRBD2	TRBJ2-7	CAGTSGSYEQYF	TGTGCCGGGACTAGCGGGAGTTACGAGCAGTACTTC
TRBV5-6	NA	TRBD1	TRBJ1-1	CASSPPEQGRTTEAFF	TGTGCCAGCAGCCCTCCTGAACAGGGGAGAACGACTGAAGCTTTCTTT
TRBV18	NA	NA	TRBJ2-7	CASSPPVEYEQYF	TGTGCCAGCTCACCACCAGTGGAGTACGAGCAGTACTTC